This paragraph reports one TCR beta chain. The sample is drawn from a study of cytomegalovirus exposure and HLA in healthy donors. The germline gives CDR1 LNHDA, CDR2 SQIVND (reference sequence). Trimming removed 1 base from V and 2 bases from J, with 9 bases in between. There are 14 residues in the CDR3. Assay used: immunoSEQ multiplex PCR; TCRdb lists only in-frame clones, some missing. This table holds 260,000 or so clones, about 87% found once. V and J are TRBV19 and TRBJ2-7; maybe TRBD1 (6 bases). This receptor was taken from a man aged 18 to 29 in good health and CMV-seronegative. Sequencing was carried out using PBMCs. The CDR3 nucleotides are TGTGCCAGTAGTATAGTTCGGACAGCCTACGAGCAGTACTTC. It codes for CASSIVRTAYEQYF. Looking up the rest from reference TRBV19 and TRBJ2-7 gives the full variable domain: DGGITQSPKYLFRKEGQNVTLSCEQNLNHDAMYWYRQDPGQGLRLIYYSQIVNDFQKGDIAEGYSVSREKKESFPLTVTSAQKNPTAFYLCASSIVRTAYEQYFGPGTRLTVT.